Listed here are 22 T cell receptor beta chains from one sample, sequenced in a study of T cell responses to AZD1222 COVID-19 vaccine. The assay was immunoSEQ multiplex PCR, and TCRdb's table has in-frame clones only and misses some. The table lists about 110,000 clones, approximately 89% of them singletons. The material was peripheral blood, obtained 28 days after the second AZD1222 dose. The receptors stem from an adult who received the AZD1222 COVID-19 vaccine.

This chain links TRBV7-2 with TRBJ2-1; D possibly corresponds to TRBD1 (6 bases). The germline CDR1 and CDR2 sequences are SGHTA and FQGNSA. The length of the CDR3 is 14 residues. Between the trimmed V and J ends, which lost 6 bases and 1 base, there was a span of 10 bases. CDR3 region: CASRSGQSYNEQFF. CDR3 sequence (DNA): TGTGCCAGCAGGTCTGGACAGTCCTACAATGAGCAGTTCTTC.

The chain carries TRBV10-3 and TRBJ2-3, with TRBD2 as a possible D gene (5 bases). The CDR3 has 14 residues. Germline CDR1 ENHRY, CDR2 SYGVKD. V was trimmed by 2 bases and J by 2 bases, leaving 8 bases between them. The CDR3: CAISERADTDTQYF. In nucleotides, the CDR3 is TGTGCCATCAGTGAGCGAGCGGACACAGATACGCAGTATTTT.

The CDR3 is CASGLVRDRGEDEQYF. DNA of the CDR3: TGTGCTAGTGGTTTGGTTAGGGACAGGGGCGAGGACGAGCAGTACTTC. V and J are TRBV12-5 and TRBJ2-7, with 10 bases that match TRBD1. V gave up 0 bases and J gave up 5 bases; unmatched junction bases: 7. The CDR3 sequence is 16 residues long. Germline-derived CDR1 and CDR2 are LGHNT and FRNRAP.

The chain uses TRBV4-1 and TRBJ2-3; D tentatively reads TRBD1 or TRBD2 (6 bases each). This CDR3 is 15 amino acids long. From germline, CDR1 is MGHRA and CDR2 YSYEKL. The V end was cut by 0 bases, the J end by 10 bases, with 17 bases between. The CDR3 sequence is CASSQDSGGLTPQYF. CDR3 nucleotide sequence: TGCGCCAGCAGCCAAGATAGTGGGGGGCTAACTCCGCAGTATTTT.

The chain joins TRBV14 to TRBJ1-4, with 9 bases aligning to TRBD1. The J segment lost 8 bases and the V segment lost 2 bases, leaving 3 bases of the junction unmatched. The CDR3 has 14 residues. Looked up from germline, CDR1 is SGHDN and CDR2 is FVKESK. The CDR3 spells CASSQWGTGEKLFF. The CDR3 nucleotides are TGTGCCAGCAGCCAATGGGGGACAGGGGAAAAACTGTTTTTT.

CDR3 coding DNA: TGTGCCACCAGGGATATCCCTCGAGCGGGGACCCAGTACTTC. This encodes CATRDIPRAGTQYF. V is TRBV15 and J is TRBJ2-5, with D possibly being TRBD2 (6 bases). The germline V and J ends were trimmed by 6 bases and 7 bases, with 18 bases remaining between them. This CDR3 spans 14 amino acids. From germline, CDR1 is LNHNV and CDR2 YYDKDF (reference sequence).

The chain is built from TRBV5-1 and TRBJ2-1, with TRBD2 matching over 12 bases. The CDR3 consists of 16 residues. The V gene's germline CDR1 is SGHRS and CDR2 YFSETQ. J lost 6 bases, V lost 1 base, and 5 bases had no gene match. CDR3 amino acids: CASSLPTSGGGNEQFF. CDR3 coding DNA: TGCGCCAGCAGCTTGCCGACTAGCGGGGGTGGCAATGAGCAGTTCTTC.

The chain links TRBV16 to TRBJ2-1, with TRBD1 matching over 7 bases. The CDR3 runs to 14 residues. Trimming cost V 1 base and J 9 bases; bases outside gene matches: 6. Germline lookup yields CDR1 KGHSY and CDR2 FQNENV. The chain's CDR3 is CASSQWNRGTEQFF. The CDR3, as DNA: TGTGCCAGCAGCCAATGGAACAGGGGAACTGAGCAGTTCTTC.

J is TRBJ2-2 and V is TRBV4-2; D is uncertain. V was trimmed by 5 bases and J by 3 bases, leaving 10 bases between them. Germline CDR1 is LGHNA and CDR2 is YNFKEQ. The CDR3 is 14 residues long. The CDR3 coding sequence is TGTGCCAGCAGCTCGGTTACCGACACCGGGGAGCTGTTTTTT. Translated: CASSSVTDTGELFF.

The rearrangement links TRBV29-1 to TRBJ2-7, with D unresolved. From germline, CDR1 is SQVTM and CDR2 ANQGSEA. This CDR3 region has 12 residues. V was pared by 4 bases and J by 3 bases, with 10 bases between. The CDR3 loop is CSVGSSRYEQYF. CDR3 bases: TGCAGCGTTGGTTCCAGCCGCTACGAGCAGTACTTC.

This clone occurred a few times. The chain is built from TRBV14 and TRBJ1-2; 12 nucleotides agree with TRBD1. The CDR3 totals 15 residues. V was pared by 5 bases and J by 4 bases, with 5 bases of the junction left unmatched. Looked up from germline, CDR1 is SGHDN and CDR2 is FVKESK. CDR3 DNA sequence: TGTGCCAGCAGCAGGGGGACAGGGGGCACCTATGGCTACACCTTC. It translates to CASSRGTGGTYGYTF. Using reference TRBV14 and TRBJ1-2 for the parts outside the CDR3, the full variable domain is EAGVTQFPSHSVIEKGQTVTLRCDPISGHDNLYWYRRVMGKEIKFLLHFVKESKQDESGMPNNRFLAERTGGTYSTLKVQPAELEDSGVYFCASSRGTGGTYGYTFGSGTRLTVV.

The chain has TRBV5-1 and TRBJ2-7; no clear D. CDR3 size: 15 residues. V lost 0 bases and J 1 base, leaving 11 bases between the germline ends. The germline CDR1 and CDR2 sequences are SGHRS and YFSETQ. This chain's CDR3 is CASSLALPGSYEQYF. The CDR3 bases are TGCGCCAGCAGCTTGGCCCTACCTGGGTCCTACGAGCAGTACTTC.

The V and J genes are TRBV19 and TRBJ1-4, with 7 positions matching TRBD1. The CDR3 totals 17 residues. CDR1 and CDR2 (germline): LNHDA, SQIVND (reference sequence). With 3 bases clipped from V and 8 bases from J, the junction kept 15 bases outside the gene matches. The CDR3 DNA reads TGTGCCAGTAGTATTGGGGACAGCGCATGGAGGAACGAAAAACTGTTTTTT. Its translation is CASSIGDSAWRNEKLFF.

This clone was seen only once. This chain links TRBV10-3 with TRBJ1-1; D remains unclear. The V end lost 2 bases, the J end lost 1 base, and 14 bases lay between the germline ends. The CDR3 totals 16 residues. The germline V gene encodes CDR1 ENHRY and CDR2 SYGVKD. As DNA, the CDR3 is TGTGCCATCAGTGAGACGAAAAACCGGAAGAACACTGAAGCTTTCTTT. As protein: CAISETKNRKNTEAFF.

J is TRBJ2-1 and V is TRBV19; 7 nucleotides agree with TRBD2. The germline V gene encodes CDR1 LNHDA and CDR2 SQIVND (reference sequence). The CDR3 loop spans 23 amino acids. Trimming cost V 7 bases and J 8 bases; bases outside gene matches: 38. The CDR3 DNA reads as TGTGCCAGTACCCGCCCAAGGACGCCGCCAGGGTTTTGCGGGAGAAAAAGTAACGATGAGCAGTTCTTC. This codes for CASTRPRTPPGFCGRKSNDEQFF.

This chain joins TRBV29-1 and TRBJ1-1; perhaps TRBD1 as D (6 bases). V was pared by 4 bases and J by 1 base, with 13 bases between. Germline V gene data show CDR1 as SQVTM and CDR2 as ANQGSEA. This CDR3 has 14 amino acids. CDR3 DNA sequence: TGCAGCGTTGGGTCGGGACACTCGAACACTGAAGCTTTCTTT. Its translation: CSVGSGHSNTEAFF.

The gene calls are TRBV18 and TRBJ2-2, with D uncertain. Germline assignment: CDR1 KGHSH and CDR2 LQKENI. V was pared by 2 bases and J by 5 bases, with 6 bases between. The CDR3 is made up of 13 amino acids. The CDR3 spells CASSPEATGELFF. The DNA of the CDR3 is TGTGCCAGCTCACCAGAAGCGACCGGGGAGCTGTTTTTT.

The V and J genes are TRBV18 and TRBJ2-1, with D unclear. V lost 2 bases and J lost 4, with 9 bases in between. Germline-derived CDR1 and CDR2 are KGHSH and LQKENI. This CDR3 comprises 14 residues. CDR3 loop: CASSPEDGYNEQFF. Here the CDR3 DNA reads TGTGCCAGCTCACCAGAGGACGGATACAATGAGCAGTTCTTC.

V gene TRBV27 combines with J gene TRBJ2-7, with TRBD1 matching 7 bases. J lost 3 bases, V lost 8 bases, and 22 bases had no gene match. This CDR3 contains 18 residues. CDR1 is MNHEY, CDR2 SMNVEV, per germline (reference sequence). The chain's CDR3 is CASRAVHLADRVGYEQYF. The DNA for the CDR3 is TGTGCCAGCCGGGCAGTTCACCTCGCAGACAGGGTAGGCTACGAGCAGTACTTC.

J is TRBJ2-5 and V is TRBV5-6; 8 nucleotides match TRBD1. Germline V lookup: CDR1 SGHDT, CDR2 YYEEEE. The CDR3 has 18 amino acids. V trimming: 0 bases; J trimming: 0 bases; junction bases outside the gene matches: 10. DNA for the CDR3: TGTGCCAGCAGCTTGGAGGTATCGGACAGGGTGTACCAAGAGACCCAGTACTTC. Amino acids: CASSLEVSDRVYQETQYF. The variable domain in full, completed from reference TRBV5-6 and TRBJ2-5, reads DAGVTQSPTHLIKTRGQQVTLRCSPKSGHDTVSWYQQALGQGPQFIFQYYEEEERQRGNFPDRFSGHQFPNYSSELNVNALLLGDSALYLCASSLEVSDRVYQETQYFGPGTRLLVL.

The rearrangement joins TRBV5-8 to TRBJ1-1, with 7 bases matching TRBD1. Germline V gene sequence: CDR1 SGHTS, CDR2 YDEGEE. The junction had 8 bases not matched to a gene; V was cut back by 0 bases and J by 6 bases. This CDR3 comprises 15 residues. CDR3 nucleotide sequence: TGTGCCAGCAGCTTGGGGACAGGACTAAACCCTGAAGCTTTCTTT. Amino acid sequence: CASSLGTGLNPEAFF.

The rearrangement joins TRBV9 to TRBJ1-2; perhaps TRBD1 as D (5 bases). Germline loops: CDR1 SGDLS, CDR2 YYNGEE. The CDR3 has 12 residues. V was clipped by 2 bases and J by 8 bases, with 10 bases between them. CDR3 residues: CASSVGGAGYTF. The CDR3 DNA sequence: TGTGCCAGCAGCGTTGGAGGGGCGGGCTACACCTTC.